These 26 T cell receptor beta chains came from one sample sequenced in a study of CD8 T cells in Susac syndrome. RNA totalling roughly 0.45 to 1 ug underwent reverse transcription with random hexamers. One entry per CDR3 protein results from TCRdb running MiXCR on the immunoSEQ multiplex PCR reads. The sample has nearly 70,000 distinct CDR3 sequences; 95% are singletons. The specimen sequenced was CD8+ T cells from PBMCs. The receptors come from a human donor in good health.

The CDR3 nucleotides are TGCGCCAGCAGCTTGGCCTGGGACTACGAGCAGTACTTC. It specifies CASSLAWDYEQYF. The genes are TRBV5-1 and TRBJ2-7; D gene uncertain. V lost 0 bases and J lost 3, with 7 bases in between. The CDR3 spans 13 residues. Germline V gene data show CDR1 as SGHRS and CDR2 as YFSETQ.

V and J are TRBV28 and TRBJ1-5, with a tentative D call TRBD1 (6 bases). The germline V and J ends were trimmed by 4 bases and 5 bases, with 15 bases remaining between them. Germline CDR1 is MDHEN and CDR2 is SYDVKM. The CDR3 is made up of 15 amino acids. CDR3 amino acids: CASSSSGARDQPQHF. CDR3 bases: TGTGCCAGCAGTTCGTCAGGGGCGCGAGATCAGCCCCAGCATTTT.

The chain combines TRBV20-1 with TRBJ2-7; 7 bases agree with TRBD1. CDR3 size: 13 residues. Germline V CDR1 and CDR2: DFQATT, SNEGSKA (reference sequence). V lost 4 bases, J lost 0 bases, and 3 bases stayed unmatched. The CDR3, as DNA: TGCAGTGCTACCGGGGACAGCTCCTACGAGCAGTACTTC. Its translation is CSATGDSSYEQYF.

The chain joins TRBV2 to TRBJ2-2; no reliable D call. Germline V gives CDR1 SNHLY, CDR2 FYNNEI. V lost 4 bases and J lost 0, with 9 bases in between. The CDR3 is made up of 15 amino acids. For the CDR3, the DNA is TGTGCCAGCAGTGGTACGGTCGCGAACACCGGGGAGCTGTTTTTT. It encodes CASSGTVANTGELFF.

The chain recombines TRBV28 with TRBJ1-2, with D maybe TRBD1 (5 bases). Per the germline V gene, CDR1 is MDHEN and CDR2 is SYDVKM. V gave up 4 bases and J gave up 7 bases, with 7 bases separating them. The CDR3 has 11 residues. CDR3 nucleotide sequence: TGTGCCAGCAGTTCGAGGGGTGGCTACACCTTC. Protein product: CASSSRGGYTF.

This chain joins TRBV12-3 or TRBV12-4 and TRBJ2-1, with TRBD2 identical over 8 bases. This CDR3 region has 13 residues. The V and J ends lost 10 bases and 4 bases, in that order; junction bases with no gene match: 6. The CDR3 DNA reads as TGTGCCACCGCGGGGGGCCGGTACAATGAGCAGTTCTTC. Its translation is CATAGGRYNEQFF.

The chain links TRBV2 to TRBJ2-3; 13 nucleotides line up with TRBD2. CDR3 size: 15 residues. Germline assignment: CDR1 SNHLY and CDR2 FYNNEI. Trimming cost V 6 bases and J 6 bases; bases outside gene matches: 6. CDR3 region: CASRGTSGTHDTQYF. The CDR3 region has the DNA TGTGCCAGCAGGGGGACTAGCGGGACCCACGATACGCAGTATTTT.

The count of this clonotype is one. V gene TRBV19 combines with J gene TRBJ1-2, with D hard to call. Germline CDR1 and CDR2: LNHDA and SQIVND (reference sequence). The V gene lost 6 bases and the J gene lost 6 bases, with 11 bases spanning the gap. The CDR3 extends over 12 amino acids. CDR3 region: CASRAGLDGYTF. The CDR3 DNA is TGTGCCAGTAGGGCCGGCCTGGATGGCTACACCTTC. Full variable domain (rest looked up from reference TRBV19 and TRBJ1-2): DGGITQSPKYLFRKEGQNVTLSCEQNLNHDAMYWYRQDPGQGLRLIYYSQIVNDFQKGDIAEGYSVSREKKESFPLTVTSAQKNPTAFYLCASRAGLDGYTFGSGTRLTVV.

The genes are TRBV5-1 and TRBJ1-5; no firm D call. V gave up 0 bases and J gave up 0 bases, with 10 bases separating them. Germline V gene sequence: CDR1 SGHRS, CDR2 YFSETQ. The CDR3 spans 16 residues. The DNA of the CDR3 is TGCGCCAGCAGCTTGGGAGACCGATTTAGCAATCAGCCCCAGCATTTT. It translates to CASSLGDRFSNQPQHF.

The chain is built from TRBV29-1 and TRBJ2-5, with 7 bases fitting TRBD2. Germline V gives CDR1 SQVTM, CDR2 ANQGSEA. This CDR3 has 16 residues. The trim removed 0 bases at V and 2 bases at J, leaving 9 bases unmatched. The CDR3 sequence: CSVEERGTGWQETQYF. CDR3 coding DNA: TGCAGCGTTGAAGAGCGGGGGACGGGCTGGCAAGAGACCCAGTACTTC.

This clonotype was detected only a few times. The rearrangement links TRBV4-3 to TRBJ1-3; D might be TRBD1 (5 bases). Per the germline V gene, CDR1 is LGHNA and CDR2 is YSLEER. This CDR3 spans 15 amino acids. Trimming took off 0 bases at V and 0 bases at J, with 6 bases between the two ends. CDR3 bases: TGCGCCAGCAGCCAAGACAGGGTCTCTGGAAACACCATATATTTT. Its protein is CASSQDRVSGNTIYF.

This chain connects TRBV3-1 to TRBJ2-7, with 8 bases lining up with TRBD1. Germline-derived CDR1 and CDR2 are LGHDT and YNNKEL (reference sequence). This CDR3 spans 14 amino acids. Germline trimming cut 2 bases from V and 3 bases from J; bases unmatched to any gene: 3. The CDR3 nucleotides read TGTGCCAGCAGCCAAAGTGGGACAGGCTACGAGCAGTACTTC. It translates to CASSQSGTGYEQYF.

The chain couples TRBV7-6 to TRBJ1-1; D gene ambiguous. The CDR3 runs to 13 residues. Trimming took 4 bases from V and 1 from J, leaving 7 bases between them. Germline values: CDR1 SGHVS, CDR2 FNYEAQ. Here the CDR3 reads CASSSDPNTEAFF. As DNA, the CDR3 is TGTGCCAGCAGCTCGGACCCGAACACTGAAGCTTTCTTT. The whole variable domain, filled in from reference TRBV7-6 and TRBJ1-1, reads GAGVSQSPRYKVTKRGQDVALRCDPISGHVSLYWYRQALGQGPEFLTYFNYEAQQDKSGLPNDRFSAERPEGSISTLTIQRTEQRDSAMYRCASSSDPNTEAFFGQGTRLTVV.

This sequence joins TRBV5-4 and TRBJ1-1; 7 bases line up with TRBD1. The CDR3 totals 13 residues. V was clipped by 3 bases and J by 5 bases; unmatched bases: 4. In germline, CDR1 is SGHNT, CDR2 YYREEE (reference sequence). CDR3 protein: CASSYTGDTEAFF. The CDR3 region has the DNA TGTGCCAGCAGCTATACAGGGGATACTGAAGCTTTCTTT.

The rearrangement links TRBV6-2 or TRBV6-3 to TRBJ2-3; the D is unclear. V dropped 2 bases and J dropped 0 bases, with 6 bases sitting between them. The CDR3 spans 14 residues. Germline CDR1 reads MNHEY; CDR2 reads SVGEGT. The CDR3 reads CASSYISSTDTQYF. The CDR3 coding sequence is TGTGCCAGCAGTTACATATCTAGCACAGATACGCAGTATTTT.

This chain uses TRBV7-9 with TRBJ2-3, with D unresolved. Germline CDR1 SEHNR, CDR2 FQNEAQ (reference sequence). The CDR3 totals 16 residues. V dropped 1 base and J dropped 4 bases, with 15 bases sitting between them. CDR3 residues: CASSLVLGLWPDTQYF. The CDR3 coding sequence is TGTGCCAGCAGCTTAGTCCTAGGGTTGTGGCCAGATACGCAGTATTTT.

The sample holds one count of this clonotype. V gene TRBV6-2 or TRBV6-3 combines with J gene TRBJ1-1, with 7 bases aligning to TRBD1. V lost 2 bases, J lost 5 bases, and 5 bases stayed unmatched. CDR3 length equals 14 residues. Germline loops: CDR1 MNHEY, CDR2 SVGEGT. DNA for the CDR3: TGTGCCAGCAGTTACACCACAGGGGTTACTGAAGCTTTCTTT. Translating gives CASSYTTGVTEAFF.

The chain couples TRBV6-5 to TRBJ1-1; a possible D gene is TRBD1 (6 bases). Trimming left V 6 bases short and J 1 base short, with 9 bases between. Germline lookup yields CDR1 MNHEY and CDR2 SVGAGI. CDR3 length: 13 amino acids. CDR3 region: CASSHRENTEAFF. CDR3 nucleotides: TGTGCCAGCAGCCACAGGGAGAACACTGAAGCTTTCTTT.

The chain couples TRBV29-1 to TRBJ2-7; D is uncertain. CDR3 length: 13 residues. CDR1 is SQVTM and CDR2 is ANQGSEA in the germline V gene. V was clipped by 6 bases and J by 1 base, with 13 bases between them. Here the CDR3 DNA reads TGCAGCGTCCGTGACGACGGTTCCTACGAGCAGTACGTC. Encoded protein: CSVRDDGSYEQYV.

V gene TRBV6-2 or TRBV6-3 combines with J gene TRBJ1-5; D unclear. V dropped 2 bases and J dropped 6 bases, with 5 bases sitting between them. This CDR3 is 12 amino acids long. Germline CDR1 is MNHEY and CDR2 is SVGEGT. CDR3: CASSYDVQPQHF. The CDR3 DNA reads TGTGCCAGCAGTTACGATGTTCAGCCCCAGCATTTT.

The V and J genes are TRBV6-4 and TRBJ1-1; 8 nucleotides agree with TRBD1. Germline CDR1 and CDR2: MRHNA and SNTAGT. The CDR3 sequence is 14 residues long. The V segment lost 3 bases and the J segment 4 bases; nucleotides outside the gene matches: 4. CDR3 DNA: TGTGCCAGCAGTGAGTCACAGGGGGGCACTGAAGCTTTCTTT. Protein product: CASSESQGGTEAFF.

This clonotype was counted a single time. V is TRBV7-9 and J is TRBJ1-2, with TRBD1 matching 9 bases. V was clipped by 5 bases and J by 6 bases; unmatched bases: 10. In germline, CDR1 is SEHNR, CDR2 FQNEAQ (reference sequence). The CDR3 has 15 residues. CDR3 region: CASSPRTGVYHGYTF. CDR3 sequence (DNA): TGTGCCAGCAGCCCGCGGACAGGGGTCTACCATGGCTACACCTTC.

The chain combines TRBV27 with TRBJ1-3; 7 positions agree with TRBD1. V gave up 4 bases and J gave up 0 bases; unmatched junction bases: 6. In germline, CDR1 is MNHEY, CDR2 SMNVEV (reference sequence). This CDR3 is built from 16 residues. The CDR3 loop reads CASSSGTVNSGNTIYF. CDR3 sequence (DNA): TGTGCCAGCAGTTCCGGGACAGTCAACTCTGGAAACACCATATATTTT.

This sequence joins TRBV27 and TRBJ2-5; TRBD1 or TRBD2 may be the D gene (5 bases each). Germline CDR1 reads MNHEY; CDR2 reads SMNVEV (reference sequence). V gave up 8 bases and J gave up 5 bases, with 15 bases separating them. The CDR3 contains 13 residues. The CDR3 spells CASRDLEGETQYF. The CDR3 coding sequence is TGTGCCAGCCGGGACCTAGAGGGTGAGACCCAGTACTTC.

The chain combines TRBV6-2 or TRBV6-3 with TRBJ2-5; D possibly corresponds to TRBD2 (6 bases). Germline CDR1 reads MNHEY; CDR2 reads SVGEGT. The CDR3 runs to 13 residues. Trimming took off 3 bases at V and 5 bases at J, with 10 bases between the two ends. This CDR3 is CASSYSGEETQYF. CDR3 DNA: TGTGCCAGCAGTTATTCGGGGGAGGAGACCCAGTACTTC.

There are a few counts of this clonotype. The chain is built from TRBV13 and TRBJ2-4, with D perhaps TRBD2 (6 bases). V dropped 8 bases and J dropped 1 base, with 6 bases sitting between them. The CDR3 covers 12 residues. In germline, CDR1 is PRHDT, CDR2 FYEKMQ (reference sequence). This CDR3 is CASGGAKNIQYF. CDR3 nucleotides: TGTGCCAGCGGGGGGGCCAAAAACATTCAGTACTTC.